A single TCR beta chain is shown here with its context. This clonotype showed up just a few times. It has no known antigen specificity. No quality values exist for individual bases; no much larger clone is one base distant. TCR beta CDR3 regions were amplified from RNA transcripts for repertoire sequencing. A first-round RT-PCR used HTBI primers with the Qiagen OneStep RT-PCR kit, followed by a second-round multiplex PCR, size selection and purification. Libraries were sequenced paired-end with 100 bp reads on an Illumina HiSeq2000. On the study's bioinformatics: SOAPnuke was used to process the reads, throwing out any read that had adapters, had uncalled bases, had a mean Phred below 15, or lacked an exact constant-primer or identifier match. COPE v1.2.5 was used to merge high-quality paired reads. Each unique nucleotide sequence was defined as a clonotype, and clonotypes were aligned to IMGT TRB V, D and J references with MiTCR v1.1. Only V-J combinations with frequency above 0.0001 were analysed, covering about 99% of repertoires. For each V-J combination, a TCR clonal expansion and chaos score was defined as F50 clonal expansion divided by the chaos observed in the TCRdist matrix. Welch's t-statistics and random forest were used to reduce features to approximately 13 V-J combinations, which were fed into a naive Bayes classifier. The similarity between thyroid and blood repertoires was quantified using the Morisita-Horn index. Using fastp trimming at Q25 and MiXCR clonotype assembly, TCRdb reanalyzed the public sequencing data and kept in-frame beta chains. Rows merge per CDR3 protein into single entries with the most common DNA and genes. These V and J calls are TCRdb output, not the study's own analysis. The sample yields approximately 1.2 million distinct CDR3 sequences; less than 45% were counted once. The ten largest clones capture around 10% of the sample.

These data belong to a study of Graves' ophthalmopathy and Graves' hyperthyroidism (dated by TCRdb to the late 2010s). Broadly, across the study: A patient counted as having stable hyperthyroidism if there was no progression to ophthalmopathy within 18 months of follow-up. Following sample collection, hyperthyroidism patients were given methimazole at a starting dose of 30 mg daily, and ophthalmopathy patients were given high-dose intravenous methylprednisolone. An independent validation cohort was composed of fewer than 20 hyperthyroidism patients and about 17 patients who later progressed from hyperthyroidism to ophthalmopathy. In total, over 130 blood samples were TCR-sequenced: under 45 ophthalmopathy, some 72 hyperthyroidism and roughly 17 hyperthyroidism-to-ophthalmopathy patients. To explore V-J signatures distinguishing ophthalmopathy from hyperthyroidism, a discovery set of under 110 patients (roughly 45 ophthalmopathy, 55 to 60 stable hyperthyroidism) was enrolled. In over 5 hyperthyroidism patients, the T-cell repertoire of thyroid tissue was compared with the T-cell repertoire of blood. The study used signatures of the TCR beta repertoire to tell Graves' ophthalmopathy apart from Graves' hyperthyroidism and to predict which patients would progress to ophthalmopathy.

The germline V gene gives CDR1 as SNHLY and CDR2 as FYNNEI. V is clipped by 3 bases and J by 6 bases, and the sequence between their germline boundaries is 8 bases long. Inclusive of the bounding cysteine and phenylalanine, the CDR3 is 12 residues long. Only CDR3 DNA remains: 36 bases, in frame from the first base. The hyperthyroidism patients were 18 to 65 years old and newly diagnosed, with a disease duration of less than 2 months. Anyone with other autoimmune diseases, uncontrolled infections, pregnancy or lactation was excluded from the study. Clinical symptoms, serum thyroxine, TRAb, thyroid ultrasound and orbital computed tomography were used for diagnosis. Total RNA was extracted with Trizol reagent and quality-checked on an Agilent 2100 Bioanalyzer. Broader findings and caveats from the paper: No statistical method was used to set the sample size in advance, and the investigators knew which group each participant was assigned to. Ophthalmopathy was separated from stable hyperthyroidism by the 13-signature model with about 88% sensitivity and roughly 83% specificity in cross-validation and with 80%/75% in the test set. Most expanded thyroid clonotypes with frequency above 0.001 were also detected in blood, suggesting blood repertoires may reflect the thyroid immune response. In validation, the model predicted ophthalmopathy progression with 55% to 71% sensitivity and 72% to 80% specificity; roughly 12 predicted patients were CT-confirmed with GO in a median of approximately 6.2 months.

The chain was built from TRBV2 and TRBJ1-1; the D gene is not confidently resolved. The TCR sequence derives from an adult man with Graves' hyperthyroidism. The sequenced sample was peripheral blood or thyroid tissue (not recorded which). Read as DNA, the sequence is TGTGCCAGCAGTGATCGCCACCCTGAAGCTTTCTTT. It translates to CASSDRHPEAFF.